Listed below are T cell receptor beta chains from one sample, sequenced in a study of cytomegalovirus exposure and HLA in healthy donors. Generated by immunoSEQ multiplex PCR, the TCRdb table keeps only in-frame clones and is missing some. Here the sample spans 100,000 to 150,000 clones, approximately 74% being singletons. Input material: PBMCs. These TCRs come from a man aged 40-55 years in good health and CMV-seropositive. Both conserved end residues are part of each CDR3. A D gene is named only where the DNA matches it firmly. Only part of the rows carry a size: once, few, many, or a class if the clone is expanded.

abundance: .
v_gene: TRBV5-8
len: 13
j_gene: TRBJ2-7
d_gene: .
CDR3aa: CASSLGRGMEQYF
CDR3nt: TGTGCCAGCTCCTTAGGTCGGGGGATGGAGCAGTACTTC

abundance: .
v_gene: TRBV27
len: 15
j_gene: TRBJ1-5
d_gene: .
CDR3aa: CASSLRQGLNQPQHF
CDR3nt: TGTGCCAGCAGTTTAAGGCAGGGACTAAATCAGCCCCAGCATTTT

abundance: .
v_gene: TRBV9
len: 16
j_gene: TRBJ2-5
d_gene: TRBD2
CDR3aa: CASSARRERDLGHQYF
CDR3nt: TGTGCCAGCAGCGCCCGTCGTGAGCGGGACTTAGGGCACCAGTACTTC

abundance: .
v_gene: TRBV19
len: 15
j_gene: TRBJ1-2
d_gene: TRBD1
CDR3aa: CASSVDWTGEYGYTF
CDR3nt: TGTGCCAGTAGTGTGGACTGGACAGGGGAATATGGCTACACCTTC

abundance: .
v_gene: TRBV27
len: 14
j_gene: TRBJ1-2
d_gene: .
CDR3aa: CASSLGGLGYGYTF
CDR3nt: TGTGCCAGCAGTTTGGGGGGGCTCGGCTATGGCTACACCTTC

abundance: .
v_gene: TRBV15
len: 13
j_gene: TRBJ2-5
d_gene: .
CDR3aa: CATSRVDQETQYF
CDR3nt: TGTGCCACCAGCAGAGTCGACCAAGAGACCCAGTACTTC

abundance: .
v_gene: TRBV7-2
len: 15
j_gene: TRBJ2-1
d_gene: .
CDR3aa: CASSPGRVGHNEQFF
CDR3nt: TGTGCCAGCAGCCCCGGGAGAGTGGGGCACAATGAGCAGTTCTTC

abundance: .
v_gene: TRBV7-2
len: 19
j_gene: TRBJ2-1
d_gene: .
CDR3aa: CASSFLPGLPGRQNNEQFF
CDR3nt: TGTGCCAGCAGCTTCCTCCCGGGACTCCCGGGGCGGCAAAACAATGAGCAGTTCTTC

abundance: .
v_gene: TRBV7-2
len: 18
j_gene: TRBJ2-5
d_gene: TRBD1
CDR3aa: CASSSPGQGATSQETQYF
CDR3nt: TGTGCCAGCAGCTCACCGGGACAGGGGGCGACCAGCCAAGAGACCCAGTACTTC

abundance: .
v_gene: TRBV9
len: 14
j_gene: TRBJ1-5
d_gene: TRBD1
CDR3aa: CASSSGQGTQPQHF
CDR3nt: TGTGCCAGCAGCTCGGGACAGGGCACTCAGCCCCAGCATTTT

abundance: .
v_gene: TRBV7-2
len: 14
j_gene: TRBJ1-5
d_gene: .
CDR3aa: CASSPGGWEQPQHF
CDR3nt: TGTGCCAGCAGCCCGGGCGGGTGGGAGCAGCCCCAGCATTTT

abundance: .
v_gene: TRBV7-2
len: 15
j_gene: TRBJ2-2
d_gene: .
CDR3aa: CASSLQGSSTGELFF
CDR3nt: TGTGCCAGCAGCCTACAGGGTTCGAGCACCGGGGAGCTGTTTTTT

abundance: .
v_gene: TRBV7-2
len: 12
j_gene: TRBJ2-7
d_gene: .
CDR3aa: CASSLVRSEQYF
CDR3nt: TGTGCCAGCAGCCTTGTACGGTCCGAGCAGTACTTC

abundance: .
v_gene: TRBV7-2
len: 12
j_gene: TRBJ1-2
d_gene: .
CDR3aa: CASSSDYYGYTF
CDR3nt: TGTGCCAGCAGCTCGGACTATTATGGCTACACCTTC

abundance: .
v_gene: TRBV18
len: 14
j_gene: TRBJ2-1
d_gene: TRBD2
CDR3aa: CASSATSGRDEQFF
CDR3nt: TGTGCCAGCTCCGCGACTAGCGGGAGGGATGAGCAGTTCTTC

abundance: .
v_gene: TRBV6-5
len: 14
j_gene: TRBJ2-1
d_gene: TRBD1
CDR3aa: CASGRGTVYNEQFF
CDR3nt: TGTGCCAGCGGTCGTGGGACAGTATACAATGAGCAGTTCTTC

abundance: .
v_gene: TRBV6-5
len: 15
j_gene: TRBJ2-1
d_gene: .
CDR3aa: CASSPGGLSYNEQFF
CDR3nt: TGTGCCAGCAGCCCCGGGGGGCTCTCCTACAATGAGCAGTTCTTC

abundance: .
v_gene: TRBV2
len: 14
j_gene: TRBJ2-6
d_gene: TRBD2
CDR3aa: CARAGGSGANVLTF
CDR3nt: TGTGCCAGGGCGGGGGGCTCTGGGGCCAACGTCCTGACTTTC

abundance: .
v_gene: TRBV6-4
len: 13
j_gene: TRBJ1-1
d_gene: .
CDR3aa: CASSDGGGDEAFF
CDR3nt: TGTGCCAGCAGTGATGGCGGGGGGGATGAAGCTTTCTTT

abundance: .
v_gene: TRBV9
len: 13
j_gene: TRBJ1-5
d_gene: .
CDR3aa: CASSVAGNQPQHF
CDR3nt: TGTGCCAGCAGCGTAGCGGGCAATCAGCCCCAGCATTTT

abundance: .
v_gene: TRBV4-1
len: 14
j_gene: TRBJ2-1
d_gene: .
CDR3aa: CASSSIFGGNEQFF
CDR3nt: TGCGCCAGCAGCTCTATATTCGGGGGCAATGAGCAGTTCTTC

abundance: .
v_gene: TRBV7-9
len: 12
j_gene: TRBJ2-7
d_gene: .
CDR3aa: CASSRQHYEQYF
CDR3nt: TGTGCCAGCAGTCGACAGCACTACGAGCAGTACTTC

abundance: once
v_gene: TRBV12-5
len: 13
j_gene: TRBJ2-7
d_gene: .
CDR3aa: CASGLVGGYEQYF
CDR3nt: TGTGCTAGTGGTTTGGTAGGAGGCTACGAGCAGTACTTC

abundance: few
v_gene: TRBV10-3
len: 11
j_gene: TRBJ2-1
d_gene: .
CDR3aa: CATSKEVEQFF
CDR3nt: TGTGCCACCTCAAAGGAGGTTGAGCAGTTCTTC

abundance: .
v_gene: TRBV18
len: 17
j_gene: TRBJ2-7
d_gene: TRBD1
CDR3aa: CASSHTTGTGNTYEQYF
CDR3nt: TGTGCCAGCTCACATACAACCGGGACAGGGAATACCTACGAGCAGTACTTC

abundance: .
v_gene: TRBV9
len: 16
j_gene: TRBJ2-1
d_gene: TRBD2
CDR3aa: CASSVGAGGLYNEQFF
CDR3nt: TGTGCCAGCAGCGTAGGAGCGGGGGGTCTCTACAATGAGCAGTTCTTC

abundance: once
v_gene: TRBV30
len: 17
j_gene: TRBJ2-5
d_gene: TRBD2
CDR3aa: CAWSRTSGGLYQETQYF
CDR3nt: TGTGCCTGGAGTCGGACTAGCGGGGGGCTGTACCAAGAGACCCAGTACTTC

abundance: .
v_gene: TRBV7-2
len: 14
j_gene: TRBJ2-5
d_gene: TRBD2
CDR3aa: CASSFVAGQETQYF
CDR3nt: TGTGCCAGCAGCTTTGTAGCGGGACAAGAGACCCAGTACTTC

abundance: few
v_gene: TRBV6-5
len: 16
j_gene: TRBJ2-1
d_gene: TRBD1
CDR3aa: CASSYSGTGGIYEQFF
CDR3nt: TGTGCCAGCAGTTACTCCGGGACAGGGGGTATCTATGAGCAGTTCTTC

abundance: .
v_gene: TRBV27
len: 16
j_gene: TRBJ2-6
d_gene: .
CDR3aa: CASSLTSVSGANVLTF
CDR3nt: TGTGCCAGCAGTTTGACTAGTGTCTCTGGGGCCAACGTCCTGACTTTC

abundance: .
v_gene: TRBV7-9
len: 14
j_gene: TRBJ1-1
d_gene: TRBD1
CDR3aa: CASSPRGTGTEAFF
CDR3nt: TGTGCCAGCAGCCCAAGAGGGACAGGGACTGAAGCTTTCTTT

abundance: few
v_gene: TRBV5-6
len: 12
j_gene: TRBJ2-7
d_gene: .
CDR3aa: CASRASSYEQYF
CDR3nt: TGTGCCAGCAGAGCGTCGTCCTACGAGCAGTACTTC

abundance: .
v_gene: TRBV6-5
len: 15
j_gene: TRBJ1-6
d_gene: .
CDR3aa: CASSYVDKSNSPLHF
CDR3nt: TGTGCCAGCAGTTACGTGGACAAGTCTAATTCACCCCTCCACTTT

abundance: once
v_gene: TRBV29-1
len: 15
j_gene: TRBJ1-4
d_gene: TRBD1
CDR3aa: CSGKTGQGVGEKLFF
CDR3nt: TGCAGCGGAAAGACGGGACAGGGCGTAGGTGAAAAACTGTTTTTT

abundance: .
v_gene: TRBV14
len: 15
j_gene: TRBJ2-3
d_gene: .
CDR3aa: CASSKRGGQTDTQYF
CDR3nt: TGTGCCAGCAGTAAACGCGGGGGACAAACAGATACGCAGTATTTT

abundance: .
v_gene: TRBV12-5
len: 13
j_gene: TRBJ1-2
d_gene: .
CDR3aa: CASGLVRGGGYTF
CDR3nt: TGTGCTAGTGGTTTGGTACGCGGCGGTGGCTACACCTTC

abundance: .
v_gene: TRBV7-8
len: 14
j_gene: TRBJ1-3
d_gene: TRBD1
CDR3aa: CASSQQGAQGTIYF
CDR3nt: TGTGCCAGCAGCCAACAGGGGGCCCAGGGCACCATATATTTT

abundance: .
v_gene: TRBV19
len: 15
j_gene: TRBJ1-5
d_gene: TRBD1
CDR3aa: CASSMGTGSNQPQHF
CDR3nt: TGTGCCAGTAGTATGGGGACAGGGAGCAATCAGCCCCAGCATTTT

abundance: .
v_gene: TRBV19
len: 13
j_gene: TRBJ1-2
d_gene: TRBD1
CDR3aa: CASSPTGDYGYTF
CDR3nt: TGTGCCAGTAGTCCGACAGGGGACTATGGCTACACCTTC

abundance: few
v_gene: TRBV5-1
len: 16
j_gene: TRBJ1-3
d_gene: .
CDR3aa: CASSLTTRGSGNTIYF
CDR3nt: TGCGCCAGCAGCTTGACAACGAGGGGGTCGGGAAACACCATATATTTT

abundance: .
v_gene: TRBV6-1
len: 14
j_gene: TRBJ1-1
d_gene: .
CDR3aa: CASSEGPTNTEAFF
CDR3nt: TGTGCCAGCAGTGAGGGCCCAACTAACACTGAAGCTTTCTTT

abundance: few
v_gene: TRBV9
len: 16
j_gene: TRBJ2-3
d_gene: TRBD1
CDR3aa: CASSSGTGVPADTQYF
CDR3nt: TGTGCCAGCAGCTCCGGGACAGGGGTCCCCGCAGATACGCAGTATTTT

abundance: few
v_gene: TRBV4-2
len: 13
j_gene: TRBJ2-3
d_gene: .
CDR3aa: CASRDSREDTQYF
CDR3nt: TGTGCCAGCAGGGATAGTCGGGAAGATACGCAGTATTTT

abundance: .
v_gene: TRBV19
len: 16
j_gene: TRBJ2-3
d_gene: TRBD2
CDR3aa: CASKRIAGGRTDTQYF
CDR3nt: TGTGCCAGTAAGAGGATAGCGGGGGGACGCACAGATACGCAGTATTTT

abundance: .
v_gene: TRBV29-1
len: 15
j_gene: TRBJ2-7
d_gene: TRBD1
CDR3aa: CSVGEGGQASYEQYF
CDR3nt: TGCAGCGTTGGAGAGGGGGGACAGGCGTCCTACGAGCAGTACTTC

abundance: .
v_gene: TRBV5-4
len: 16
j_gene: TRBJ1-3
d_gene: .
CDR3aa: CASSLGGTNSGNTIYF
CDR3nt: TGTGCCAGCAGCTTGGGAGGCACAAACTCTGGAAACACCATATATTTT

abundance: .
v_gene: TRBV10-3
len: 14
j_gene: TRBJ1-1
d_gene: TRBD1
CDR3aa: CATLTGPGNTEAFF
CDR3nt: TGTGCCACTCTGACAGGGCCAGGGAACACTGAAGCTTTCTTT

abundance: .
v_gene: TRBV5-1
len: 18
j_gene: TRBJ2-3
d_gene: TRBD2
CDR3aa: CASSSGLAGGPSTDTQYF
CDR3nt: TGCGCCAGCAGCTCCGGACTAGCGGGGGGGCCGAGCACAGATACGCAGTATTTT

abundance: .
v_gene: TRBV28
len: 15
j_gene: TRBJ1-1
d_gene: TRBD1
CDR3aa: CASSSTGAMNTEAFF
CDR3nt: TGTGCCAGCAGTTCGACAGGGGCCATGAACACTGAAGCTTTCTTT

abundance: few
v_gene: TRBV4-3
len: 15
j_gene: TRBJ1-1
d_gene: .
CDR3aa: CASSQGGQLNTEAFF
CDR3nt: TGCGCCAGCAGCCAAGGCGGACAGCTGAACACTGAAGCTTTCTTT

abundance: once
v_gene: TRBV28
len: 13
j_gene: TRBJ1-5
d_gene: TRBD1
CDR3aa: CASSPTGFQPQHF
CDR3nt: TGTGCCAGCAGTCCGACAGGGTTCCAGCCCCAGCATTTT

abundance: .
v_gene: TRBV2
len: 16
j_gene: TRBJ1-1
d_gene: .
CDR3aa: CASSLPRGGANTEAFF
CDR3nt: TGTGCCAGCAGCCTCCCCCGTGGGGGGGCAAATACTGAAGCTTTCTTT

abundance: .
v_gene: TRBV7-8
len: 16
j_gene: TRBJ1-4
d_gene: TRBD1
CDR3aa: CASSFLRGGIKEKLFF
CDR3nt: TGTGCCAGCAGCTTCCTCCGAGGGGGCATAAAGGAAAAACTGTTTTTT

abundance: .
v_gene: TRBV6-1
len: 12
j_gene: TRBJ2-1
d_gene: .
CDR3aa: CASSVSYNEQFF
CDR3nt: TGTGCCAGCAGTGTGAGCTACAATGAGCAGTTCTTC

abundance: .
v_gene: TRBV7-6
len: 15
j_gene: TRBJ2-5
d_gene: TRBD2
CDR3aa: CASTPTSGRAETQYF
CDR3nt: TGTGCCAGCACCCCGACTAGCGGGAGGGCAGAGACCCAGTACTTC